A selection of T cell receptor beta chains follows, all from one sample in a study of blood T cell repertoires in COVID-19. The data were produced by immunoSEQ multiplex PCR, yet TCRdb's version contains in-frame clones alone and is incomplete. Of 100,000 or so clones in the sample, 65% to 80% are singletons; the top ten hold roughly 19%. The sample taken for sequencing was peripheral blood. These receptors all come from a woman aged 70-85 years with acute or convalescent COVID-19. Both conserved end residues are part of each CDR3. D genes are given only for firm matches. For some rows the clone size is stated as once, few or many, or as a class when expanded; others skip it.

clone_size	v_call	j_call	d_call	cdr3_aa	cdr3_nt
once	TRBV20-1	TRBJ2-6	NA	CSARGGPWISGANVLTF	TGCAGTGCTCGTGGGGGGCCCTGGATCTCTGGGGCCAACGTCCTGACTTTC
few	TRBV28	TRBJ1-6	NA	CASSRVLGTTGHSPLHF	TGTGCCAGCAGTCGCGTTTTAGGGACTACCGGCCATTCACCCCTCCACTTT
NA	TRBV12-5	TRBJ1-1	NA	CASGLLVHTEAFF	TGTGCTAGTGGTTTGCTAGTTCACACTGAAGCTTTCTTT
NA	TRBV29-1	TRBJ1-1	TRBD1	CSVGQGLTEAFF	TGCAGCGTTGGACAGGGACTGACTGAAGCTTTCTTT
NA	TRBV15	TRBJ1-6	NA	CATSSRQGLGSPLHF	TGTGCCACCAGCTCTCGGCAGGGGCTAGGTTCACCCCTCCACTTT
NA	TRBV24-1	TRBJ2-2	NA	CATGLGTGELFF	TGTGCCACCGGCCTAGGAACCGGGGAGCTGTTTTTT
NA	TRBV7-2	TRBJ2-3	NA	CASSFSYSTDTQYF	TGTGCCAGCAGCTTCTCCTATAGCACAGATACGCAGTATTTT
NA	TRBV4-1	TRBJ2-4	NA	CASSQNRAEGNIQYF	TGCGCCAGCAGCCAAAATCGGGCAGAGGGAAACATTCAGTACTTC
NA	TRBV5-1	TRBJ2-7	TRBD1	CASSLSGTASYEQYF	TGCGCCAGCAGCCTATCCGGGACAGCTTCCTACGAGCAGTACTTC
many	TRBV7-9	TRBJ1-1	NA	CASSLDLHEAFF	TGTGCCAGCAGCCTTGACTTACATGAAGCTTTCTTT
NA	TRBV5-1	TRBJ2-3	TRBD2	CASSFMSSGADTQYF	TGCGCCAGCAGCTTTATGTCTAGCGGTGCAGATACGCAGTATTTT
NA	TRBV29-1	TRBJ1-1	NA	CSINVRGSSNTEAFF	TGCAGCATTAATGTCCGAGGGTCCTCGAACACTGAAGCTTTCTTT
NA	TRBV2	TRBJ1-6	NA	CASRGQPPDNSPLHF	TGTGCCAGCAGGGGACAACCTCCCGATAATTCACCCCTCCACTTT
few	TRBV5-4	TRBJ2-2	NA	CASSGTSNTGELFF	TGTGCCAGCAGCGGGACTTCGAACACCGGGGAGCTGTTTTTT
NA	TRBV7-9	TRBJ2-1	TRBD1	CASSLALGTAYYNEQFF	TGTGCCAGCAGCTTAGCGCTTGGGACAGCCTACTACAATGAGCAGTTCTTC
NA	TRBV11-2	TRBJ2-7	TRBD1	CASSLDTYRQGAREQYF	TGTGCCAGCAGCTTAGATACATACCGGCAGGGGGCTCGGGAGCAGTACTTC
few	TRBV30	TRBJ2-7	TRBD1	CAWSPRDSEGYEQYF	TGTGCCTGGAGTCCTCGGGACAGCGAGGGCTACGAGCAGTACTTC
NA	TRBV6-5	TRBJ1-5	NA	CASRTGMGNQPQHF	TGTGCCAGCAGAACAGGGATGGGCAATCAGCCCCAGCATTTT
NA	TRBV6-5	TRBJ1-2	NA	CASRPPGGGIFVYTF	TGTGCCAGCAGACCCCCTGGGGGGGGTATTTTCGTCTACACCTTC
NA	TRBV6-6	TRBJ2-3	NA	CASSYLGIPTDTQYF	TGTGCCAGCAGTTACCTAGGTATCCCCACAGATACGCAGTATTTT
once	TRBV14	TRBJ2-1	NA	CASSLALGRSYNEQFF	TGTGCCAGCAGCCTCGCTCTAGGGAGGTCCTACAATGAGCAGTTCTTC
NA	TRBV28	TRBJ1-5	NA	CASSPTSTANQPQHF	TGTGCCAGCAGTCCTACTAGCACCGCTAATCAGCCCCAGCATTTT
NA	TRBV11-2	TRBJ1-1	TRBD1	CASSSRDRSDIEAFF	TGTGCCAGCAGCTCTCGGGACAGGTCAGACATTGAAGCTTTCTTT
NA	TRBV18	TRBJ1-3	NA	CASSPQEYFGNTIYF	TGTGCCAGCTCACCACAGGAGTACTTTGGAAACACCATATATTTT
few	TRBV18	TRBJ1-1	NA	CASSPGTNTEAFF	TGTGCCAGCTCACCAGGGACAAACACTGAAGCTTTCTTT
NA	TRBV11-3	TRBJ1-1	NA	CASSPRDGYEAFF	TGTGCCAGCAGCCCGCGGGACGGATATGAAGCTTTCTTT
NA	TRBV7-9	TRBJ1-6	NA	CASSLAEGPLHF	TGTGCCAGCAGCTTAGCGGAGGGACCCCTCCACTTT
NA	TRBV28	TRBJ2-2	NA	CASTAVNTGELFF	TGTGCCAGCACGGCGGTAAACACCGGGGAGCTGTTTTTT
once	TRBV9	TRBJ1-1	NA	CASSGSMNTEAFF	TGTGCCAGCAGCGGGAGTATGAACACTGAAGCTTTCTTT
NA	TRBV27	TRBJ2-3	TRBD1	CASSYAGGMGADTQYF	TGTGCCAGCAGTTACGCAGGGGGTATGGGTGCAGATACGCAGTATTTT
NA	TRBV27	TRBJ1-3	TRBD1	CASSLTGVDYGNTIYF	TGTGCCAGCAGTCTGACAGGGGTTGATTATGGAAACACCATATATTTT
few	TRBV7-9	TRBJ1-1	TRBD1	CASSSGQGDTEAFF	TGTGCCAGCAGCTCAGGACAGGGTGATACTGAAGCTTTCTTT
NA	TRBV5-4	TRBJ2-3	NA	CATKEQGGSDTQYF	TGTGCCACCAAAGAACAGGGAGGGTCAGATACGCAGTATTTT
NA	TRBV5-5	TRBJ1-1	NA	CASSLSRANTEAFF	TGTGCCAGCAGCTTGAGCAGGGCGAACACTGAAGCTTTCTTT
NA	TRBV10-3	TRBJ1-2	TRBD1	CAIRRGQSLTLNYGYTF	TGTGCCATCAGAAGGGGACAGTCTCTCACCCTTAACTATGGCTACACCTTC
NA	TRBV11-3	TRBJ1-1	NA	CASSLDGLADTEAFF	TGTGCCAGCAGCTTAGATGGACTGGCAGATACTGAAGCTTTCTTT
NA	TRBV27	TRBJ1-3	TRBD1	CASSSLRTGGLFSGNTIYF	TGTGCCAGCAGTTCGCTTCGGACAGGGGGCCTTTTCTCTGGAAACACCATATATTTT
NA	TRBV10-2	TRBJ2-1	TRBD2	CASSARTSGGQYNEQFF	TGCGCCAGCAGCGCTCGGACTAGCGGGGGGCAATACAATGAGCAGTTCTTC
NA	TRBV5-5	TRBJ2-3	NA	CASAPVLPTDTQYF	TGTGCCAGCGCCCCGGTCCTTCCCACAGATACGCAGTATTTT
NA	TRBV19	TRBJ2-4	TRBD1	CASCAGTEKNIQYF	TGTGCCAGCTGTGCCGGGACAGAAAAAAACATTCAGTACTTC